The TCR beta chain described here comes from a study of neoadjuvant anti-PD-1 for oral cavity cancer. Survey sequencing of tumors mostly used 4.8 ug DNA, two replicates. The assay was immunoSEQ multiplex PCR, and TCRdb's table has in-frame clones only and misses some. In the table there are roughly 23,000 clones, under 55% of which are singletons. There are 13 residues in the CDR3. The V segment lost 4 bases and the J segment 5 bases; nucleotides outside the gene matches: 4. CDR1 MNHEY and CDR2 SVGAGI come from the germline V gene. The time point was: after neoadjuvant nivolumab, at surgical resection.

V usage is TRBV6-5 and J usage is TRBJ1-2; 7 positions match TRBD1. Sequences were derived from tumor tissue, sampled after nivolumab (anti-PD-1) treatment. The origin of this receptor is a person aged 35-79 years with oral cavity squamous cell carcinoma. The CDR3 protein is CASSLTGLYGYTF. The DNA of the CDR3 is TGTGCCAGCAGTTTGACAGGGCTTTATGGCTACACCTTC.